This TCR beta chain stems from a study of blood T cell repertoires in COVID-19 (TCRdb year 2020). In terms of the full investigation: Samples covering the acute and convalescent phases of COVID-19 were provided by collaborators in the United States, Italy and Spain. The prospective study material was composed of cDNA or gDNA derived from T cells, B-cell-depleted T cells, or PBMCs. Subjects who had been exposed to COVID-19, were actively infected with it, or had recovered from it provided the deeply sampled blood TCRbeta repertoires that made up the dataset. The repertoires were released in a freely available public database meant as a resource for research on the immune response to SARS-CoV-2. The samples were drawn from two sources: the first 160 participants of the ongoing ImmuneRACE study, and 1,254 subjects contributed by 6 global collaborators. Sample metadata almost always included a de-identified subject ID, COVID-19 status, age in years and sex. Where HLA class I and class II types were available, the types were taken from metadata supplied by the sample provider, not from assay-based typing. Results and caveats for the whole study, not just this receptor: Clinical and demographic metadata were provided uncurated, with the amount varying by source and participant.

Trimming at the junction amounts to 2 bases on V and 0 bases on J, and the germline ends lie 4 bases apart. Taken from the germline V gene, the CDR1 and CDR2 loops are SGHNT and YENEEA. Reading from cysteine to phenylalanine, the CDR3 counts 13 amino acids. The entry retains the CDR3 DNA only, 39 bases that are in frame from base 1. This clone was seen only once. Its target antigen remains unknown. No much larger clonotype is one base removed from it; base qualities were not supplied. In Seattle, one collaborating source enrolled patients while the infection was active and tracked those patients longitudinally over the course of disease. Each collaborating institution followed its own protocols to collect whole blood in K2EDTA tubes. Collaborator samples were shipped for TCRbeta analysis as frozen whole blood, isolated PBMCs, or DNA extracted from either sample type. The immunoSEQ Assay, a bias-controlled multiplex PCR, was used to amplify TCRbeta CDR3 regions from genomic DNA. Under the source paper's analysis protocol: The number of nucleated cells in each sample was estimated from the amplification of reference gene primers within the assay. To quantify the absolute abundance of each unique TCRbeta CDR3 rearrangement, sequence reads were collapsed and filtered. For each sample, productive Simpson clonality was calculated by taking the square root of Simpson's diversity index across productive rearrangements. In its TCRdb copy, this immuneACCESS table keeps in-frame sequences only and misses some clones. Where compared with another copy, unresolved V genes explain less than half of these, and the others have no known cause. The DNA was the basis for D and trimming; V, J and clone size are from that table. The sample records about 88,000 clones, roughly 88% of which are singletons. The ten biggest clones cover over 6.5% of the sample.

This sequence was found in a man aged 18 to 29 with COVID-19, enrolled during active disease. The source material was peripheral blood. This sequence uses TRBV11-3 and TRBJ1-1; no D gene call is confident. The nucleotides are TGTGCCAGCAGCTTAACAGTGAACACTGAAGCTTTCTTT. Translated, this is CASSLTVNTEAFF.